This T cell receptor (beta chain) was sequenced in a study of blood T cell repertoires in COVID-19. Only in-frame clones appear in the TCRdb table, and some are missing; sequencing was by immunoSEQ multiplex PCR. The data contain over 50,000 clones, over 80% of them singletons. CDR1 and CDR2 from the germline V gene are SGHDN and FVKESK. With V trimmed by 5 bases and J by 7 bases, 6 bases remained unmatched. The length of the CDR3 is 15 residues. The sample consisted of peripheral blood. J is TRBJ1-6 and V is TRBV14; 9 bases align to TRBD1. The TCR sequence derives from a man between 70 and 80 years old with acute or convalescent COVID-19. The DNA of the CDR3 is TGTGCCAGCAGCTCGTGGACAGGGGCAAATTCACCCCTCCACTTT. It translates to CASSSWTGANSPLHF.